These 21 T cell receptor beta chains were all obtained from the same sample, sequenced in a study of early T cells in non-severe SARS-CoV-2 infection. Using its own MiXCR run on the 5' RACE reads, TCRdb lists one record per CDR3 protein. The profile shows around 58,000 distinct CDR3 sequences, about 7.7% of them singletons. The input for sequencing was whole blood, taken at baseline. These receptors were taken from an adult who was a healthcare worker with PCR-confirmed SARS-CoV-2 infection or an uninfected control (not recorded which).

The gene calls are TRBV20-1 and TRBJ2-7; 9 bases map to TRBD1. Germline-derived CDR1 and CDR2 are DFQATT and SNEGSKA (reference sequence). The CDR3 contains 12 residues. J gave up 7 bases and V 7 bases, and 8 bases lay outside the gene matches. The DNA of the CDR3 is TGCAGTGTCCTAGGGACAGGGCTTGAGCAGTACTTC. Residues: CSVLGTGLEQYF.

This clonotype has a count of ten or more. The gene calls are TRBV7-3 and TRBJ1-1, with 7 bases lining up with TRBD1. After removal of 6 bases from V and 8 bases from J, the junction contained 9 bases not matched to a gene. Per the germline V gene, CDR1 is SGHTA and CDR2 is FQGTGA. The CDR3 runs 13 residues. The CDR3: CASRLNRGDEAFF. CDR3 bases: TGTGCCAGCAGACTCAACAGGGGTGACGAAGCTTTCTTT. The full variable domain, rest sourced from reference TRBV7-3 and TRBJ1-1, is GAGVSQTPSNKVTEKGKYVELRCDPISGHTALYWYRQSLGQGPEFLIYFQGTGAADDSGLPNDRFFAVRPEGSVSTLKIQRTERGDSAVYLCASRLNRGDEAFFGQGTRLTVV.

This clonotype was picked up many times. The chain couples TRBV5-1 to TRBJ1-2; D gene uncertain. V lost 4 bases to trimming and J lost 0 bases, with 10 bases between them. The CDR3 has 14 residues. The V gene's germline CDR1 is SGHRS and CDR2 YFSETQ. DNA of the CDR3: TGCGCCAGCAGCCCGGACGGCACTAACTATGGCTACACCTTC. Its translation: CASSPDGTNYGYTF.

This clonotype occurred a few times. V usage is TRBV12-3 or TRBV12-4 and J usage is TRBJ1-5, with TRBD1 as a possible D gene (5 bases). The CDR3 has 16 residues. V was clipped by 5 bases and J by 4 bases, with 18 bases between them. The DNA for the CDR3 is TGTGCCAGCAGTACTACGGGGACGGAAAGAAATCAGCCCCAGCATTTT. It translates to CASSTTGTERNQPQHF.

This clonotype has a count of ten or more. This sequence joins TRBV20-1 and TRBJ2-7; weak D call: TRBD1 (5 bases). Germline V lookup: CDR1 DFQATT, CDR2 SNEGSKA (reference sequence). V gave up 0 bases and J gave up 4 bases, with 19 bases separating them. The CDR3 loop spans 16 amino acids. In DNA, the CDR3 is TGCAGTGCTAGAGATAGGGCCGCAGGGCGCTTTTACGAGCAGTACTTC. Translated: CSARDRAAGRFYEQYF.

This sequence joins TRBV29-1 and TRBJ2-7, with D unclear. V shed 0 bases and J shed 4 bases, with 10 bases lying between them. This CDR3 is built from 13 residues. CDR1 and CDR2 from the germline V gene are SQVTM and ANQGSEA. This chain's CDR3 is CSVEERKGYEQYF. The CDR3 DNA follows: TGCAGCGTTGAAGAACGAAAGGGATACGAGCAGTACTTC.

This chain links TRBV27 with TRBJ1-1; no clear D. CDR1 is MNHEY, CDR2 SMNVEV, per germline (reference sequence). V shed 2 bases and J shed 0 bases, with 7 bases lying between them. This CDR3 region has 14 residues. The CDR3 loop reads CASSLGRMNTEAFF. The CDR3 coding sequence is TGTGCCAGCAGTTTAGGCAGGATGAACACTGAAGCTTTCTTT.

CDR3 amino acids: CASSLITRAGANVLTF. The CDR3 region has the DNA TGTGCCAGCAGTTTGATAACGAGGGCTGGGGCCAACGTCCTGACTTTC. The chain carries TRBV12-3 or TRBV12-4 and TRBJ2-6; D may be TRBD2 (5 bases). This CDR3 is built from 16 residues. The V end was cut by 3 bases, the J end by 2 bases, with 11 bases between.

The table lists this clonotype with a few counts. The V and J genes are TRBV2 and TRBJ2-6, with D tentatively TRBD2 (5 bases). V shed 10 bases and J shed 4 bases, with 11 bases lying between them. From germline, CDR1 is SNHLY and CDR2 FYNNEI. The CDR3 runs to 13 residues. This CDR3 is CATHSGGANVLTF. The CDR3 DNA reads as TGTGCCACCCATTCGGGAGGGGCCAACGTCCTGACTTTC.

This clonotype has a handful of counts. The rearrangement uses TRBV7-9 and TRBJ2-1; possibly TRBD1 or TRBD2 for D (5 bases each). V dropped 4 bases and J dropped 8 bases, with 15 bases sitting between them. CDR3 size: 14 residues. The germline V gene has CDR1 SEHNR and CDR2 FQNEAQ (reference sequence). The CDR3 DNA is TGTGCCAGCAGCTCCCGGGGCCTTGGAGATGAGCAGTTCTTC. Translated: CASSSRGLGDEQFF.

The CDR3 nucleotides read TGTGCCAGCAGAGATTGGAAAGCGGGAGAGGGAAGAGGCTGGGAGCTGTTTTTT. Protein: CASRDWKAGEGRGWELFF. The chain joins TRBV6-2 or TRBV6-3 to TRBJ2-2; 8 nucleotides agree with TRBD2. The germline V gene encodes CDR1 MNHEY and CDR2 SVGEGT. The CDR3 contains 18 residues. V shed 6 bases, J shed 9 bases, and the junction held 21 bases outside the gene matches.

Note on this clonotype: A much bigger clone sits one base away, suggesting this may be a read error. The V gene is TRBV6-5, the J gene TRBJ2-7; D is unresolved. V was trimmed by 2 bases and J by 2 bases, leaving 16 bases between them. CDR3 length: 16 residues. CDR1 and CDR2 (germline): MNHEY, SVGAGI. As DNA, the CDR3 is TGTGCCAGCAGTTACGATGCGGCGGAATCACCCTACGAGCAGTACTTC. This encodes CASSYDAAESPYEQYF.

The chain couples TRBV20-1 to TRBJ1-1; 9 nucleotides line up with TRBD1. V shed 3 bases and J 4 bases; nucleotides not matched to a gene: 6. Germline V gene data show CDR1 as DFQATT and CDR2 as SNEGSKA (reference sequence). The CDR3 runs to 14 residues. CDR3 nucleotide sequence: TGCAGTGCTAGTGTACAGGGGGCAGGCACTGAAGCTTTCTTT. Its protein is CSASVQGAGTEAFF.

The chain couples TRBV10-3 to TRBJ2-1; the D is unclear. V was shortened by 10 bases and J by 0 bases, with 13 bases between the two germline ends. The CDR3 runs to 14 residues. CDR1 and CDR2 (germline): ENHRY, SYGVKD. CDR3 amino acids: CATLSLSSYNEQFF. CDR3 DNA sequence: TGTGCCACACTTTCCCTTAGCTCCTACAATGAGCAGTTCTTC.

In its sample, this clonotype was seen a few times. This rearrangement joins TRBV7-3 to TRBJ2-3; 7 nucleotides line up with TRBD1. CDR1 is SGHTA and CDR2 is FQGTGA in the germline V gene. This CDR3 is built from 13 residues. Germline trimming cut 5 bases from V and 6 bases from J; bases unmatched to any gene: 5. DNA for the CDR3: TGTGCCAGCAGCCAAGGGACAGTGGATACGCAGTATTTT. Amino acid sequence: CASSQGTVDTQYF.

This clonotype was seen ten or more times. The chain links TRBV25-1 to TRBJ2-1; tentatively, D is TRBD1 (5 bases). Trimming removed 7 bases at V and 12 bases at J, with 10 bases between. Germline V gives CDR1 MGHDK, CDR2 SYGVNS. The CDR3 sequence is 10 residues long. CDR3 nucleotide sequence: TGTGCCAGCATGGGGCAGTGGCAGTTCTTC. This gives the protein CASMGQWQFF. Complete variable domain (other parts from reference TRBV25-1 and TRBJ2-1): EADIYQTPRYLVIGTGKKITLECSQTMGHDKMYWYQQDPGMELHLIHYSYGVNSTEKGDLSSESTVSRIRTEHFPLTLESARPSHTSQYLCASMGQWQFFGPGTRLTVL.

This clonotype was counted ten times or more. The chain employs TRBV11-2 and TRBJ2-7; TRBD1 aligns across 8 bases. Germline CDR1 and CDR2: SGHAT and FQNNGV. The CDR3 sequence is 15 residues long. With V trimmed by 2 bases and J by 3 bases, 6 bases remained unmatched. The CDR3 sequence is CASSLSGTGFYEQYF. The CDR3 DNA follows: TGTGCCAGCAGCTTATCTGGGACAGGATTCTACGAGCAGTACTTC. The whole variable domain, filled in from reference TRBV11-2 and TRBJ2-7, reads EAGVAQSPRYKIIEKRQSVAFWCNPISGHATLYWYQQILGQGPKLLIQFQNNGVVDDSQLPKDRFSAERLKGVDSTLKIQPAKLEDSAVYLCASSLSGTGFYEQYFGPGTRLTVT.

This clonotype was found a few times. The J gene is TRBJ2-2, the V gene TRBV12-3 or TRBV12-4; D remains ambiguous. V was pared by 3 bases and J by 7 bases, with 12 bases between. This CDR3 comprises 14 residues. The CDR3 loop reads CASSFRFSGGELFF. The CDR3 nucleotides are TGTGCCAGCAGTTTTCGGTTTTCGGGCGGGGAGCTGTTTTTT.

V gene TRBV3-1 combines with J gene TRBJ1-6; tentative D call: TRBD1 (6 bases). The CDR3 sequence is 15 residues long. Germline loops: CDR1 LGHDT, CDR2 YNNKEL (reference sequence). V lost 0 bases to trimming and J lost 13 bases, with 16 bases between them. The CDR3 loop is CASSQDATARGPLHF. The CDR3 DNA sequence: TGTGCCAGCAGCCAAGATGCGACTGCAAGGGGGCCCCTCCACTTT.

This clonotype was counted at least ten times. The chain has TRBV7-9 and TRBJ1-5; TRBD1 is a possible D gene (5 bases). This CDR3 comprises 13 residues. The germline CDR1 and CDR2 sequences are SEHNR and FQNEAQ (reference sequence). The V gene lost 3 bases and the J gene lost 13 bases, with 16 bases spanning the gap. The CDR3 reads CASSLAGTLLQHF. CDR3 in DNA: TGTGCCAGCAGCTTGGCCGGGACTCTCCTTCAGCATTTT.

This clonotype was seen more than once but under ten times. The V call is TRBV27, the J call TRBJ2-7; no reliable D call. Germline V gene data show CDR1 as MNHEY and CDR2 as SMNVEV (reference sequence). This CDR3 has 16 residues. V was cut by 6 bases and J by 4 bases, with 22 bases left in between. In DNA, the CDR3 is TGTGCCAGCAGACCATCCGGCGGAATAAAGGGATACGAGCAGTACTTC. It is translated as CASRPSGGIKGYEQYF.